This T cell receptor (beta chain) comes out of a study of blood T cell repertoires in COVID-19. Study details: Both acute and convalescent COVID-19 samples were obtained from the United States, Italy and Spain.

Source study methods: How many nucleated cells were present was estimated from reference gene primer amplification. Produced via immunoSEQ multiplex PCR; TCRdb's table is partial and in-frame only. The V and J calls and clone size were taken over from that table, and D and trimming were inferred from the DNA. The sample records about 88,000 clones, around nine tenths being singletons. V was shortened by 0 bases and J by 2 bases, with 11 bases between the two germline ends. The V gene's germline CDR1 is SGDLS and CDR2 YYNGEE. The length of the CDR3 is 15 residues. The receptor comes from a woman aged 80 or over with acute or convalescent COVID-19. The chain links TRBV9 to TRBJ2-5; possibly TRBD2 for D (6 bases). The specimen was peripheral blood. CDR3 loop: CASSVEETSQETQYF. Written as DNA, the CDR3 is TGTGCCAGCAGCGTAGAGGAGACTAGTCAAGAGACCCAGTACTTC. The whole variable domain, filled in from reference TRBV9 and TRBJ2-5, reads DSGVTQTPKHLITATGQRVTLRCSPRSGDLSVYWYQQSLDQGLQFLIQYYNGEERAKGNILERFSAQQFPDLHSELNLSSLELGDSALYFCASSVEETSQETQYFGPGTRLLVL.